The entry below describes one T cell receptor (beta chain). Everyone who took part was roughly 18 to 89 years old, and they came from 24 US areas. The data originate from a study of blood T cell repertoires in COVID-19. As originally analysed: Nucleated cell counts were estimated from reference gene primer amplification. TCRdb's copy holds only in-frame clones and misses some; the assay was immunoSEQ multiplex PCR. V and J calls and clone size are copied from that table; D and trimming were computed from the DNA. The sample lists 200,000 to 300,000 clones, 85% to 90% occurring once. Germline CDR1 is SGHNT and CDR2 is YYREEE (reference sequence). The CDR3 runs 15 residues. V lost 0 bases to trimming and J lost 8 bases; unmatched junction nucleotides: 7.

Sequencing used PBMCs or T cells enriched from blood (not recorded which). The receptor's source is a young woman with acute COVID-19. The chain uses TRBV5-4 and TRBJ2-1; 8 nucleotides match TRBD2. CDR3 DNA: TGTGCCAGCAGCTTGGGGCACGGGACTAGGGATGAGCAGTTCTTC. Encoded protein: CASSLGHGTRDEQFF.